Here is one T cell receptor beta chain with its context. This entry comes from a study of control samples from healthy donors and cancer patients. This CDR3 region has 16 residues. The V end lost 0 bases, the J end lost 0 bases, and 9 bases lay between the germline ends. The repertoire was sequenced with immunoSEQ multiplex PCR; TCRdb's copy has only in-frame clones and lacks some. The sample has 120,000 or so clones, 91% seen once; the top ten hold around 8.9%. This sequence originates from a man aged 18 to 30 in good health. Material for sequencing was blood. The chain uses TRBV23-1 and TRBJ1-5, with D unclear. TRBV23-1 is given ORF status, its function remaining uncertain. This CDR3 reads CASSQSGRNSNQPQHF. The CDR3 coding sequence is TGCGCCAGCAGTCAATCCGGACGGAATAGCAATCAGCCCCAGCATTTT.